This T cell receptor beta chain was identified during a study of PD-1 blockade in classical Hodgkin lymphoma (dated by TCRdb to 2018 to 2020). In terms of the full investigation: Nivolumab dosing was 3 mg/kg intravenously every 2 weeks, continuing until either disease progression or unacceptable toxicity. A peripheral blood immune signature of response to PD-1 blockade in classical Hodgkin lymphoma was defined using TCR beta sequencing and CyTOF. Broader findings and caveats from the paper: A significant rise by C4D1 was seen in CD4+ but not CD8+ TCR diversity (p=0.0027 vs p=0.16), with the rise being most apparent in complete responders (p=0.02). Lower diversity was seen in patients whose nivolumab began less than 1 year after ASCT, and these patients were left out of later analyses so that immune reconstitution would not confound the results. Baseline TCR diversity was reported to be lower in newly diagnosed patients than in healthy donors and to be lower still in relapsed/refractory patients. Only a single clinical trial cohort was studied, and what caused the repertoire differences, possibly disease activity or prior therapy, remained undefined. Trial patients achieving complete response had baseline diversity similar to newly diagnosed patients, whereas partial responders and progressors had significantly lower diversity.

Genomic DNA was extracted with the Qiagen DNeasy kit from unsorted PBMCs and from negatively selected CD4+ and CD8+ fractions. TCR beta CDR3 regions were amplified by immunoSEQ multiplex PCR using primers annealing to V and J segments. A synthetic immune receptor repertoire was used to minimize amplification bias, and any remaining bias was removed computationally after sequencing. In the paper's pipeline: Custom Python scripts were used to quantify repertoire diversity as the Shannon entropy index. The unsorted, CD4+ and CD8+ repertoires were each analyzed separately, with the exception of combined analyses, where CD4+ and CD8+ sequences were merged in silico. Clonal expansion was defined as a frequency increase of at least 2-fold after treatment compared with C1D1, and clones undetected at baseline were assigned a pseudocount of 0.5. Clones with 0 or 1 copy at C1D1 were defined as singleton clones, while clones with 2 or more copies were defined as non-singleton clones. Clones expanded in unsorted samples were annotated as CD4+, CD8+ or unknown by matching protein sequences in sorted samples from the same patient. Wilcoxon tests on paired samples were used to test changes in diversity from C1D1 to C4D1. TCRdb mirrors the immuneACCESS table, restricted to in-frame sequences. Some clones are absent from its copies; in checked studies, under half trace to an unresolved V gene, and the reason for the others is unknown. V, J and clone size are taken as reported in that table, and D and trimming were inferred from the DNA itself. Here the sample has about 54,000 clones; more than 85% occur a single time. The ten largest clones take up more than 9% of the sample.

Taken with the paper, the label for time point translates to: cycle 2 day 1 (C2D1) of nivolumab. Every trial patient had relapsed following autologous stem cell transplantation, and prior brentuximab vedotin exposure was what differed among cohorts A, B and C. The trial cohort was composed of approximately 60 patients with relapsed/refractory classical Hodgkin lymphoma, for whom complete response, partial response or progressive disease was recorded as best overall response. Trial patients were treated with single-agent nivolumab in the multi-cohort phase II CheckMate 205 trial. An independent review committee assessed best overall response by applying the 2007 International Working Group response criteria. Trial PBMCs were obtained immediately prior to nivolumab initiation (C1D1) and on therapy at cycle 2 day 1 and cycle 4 day 1. Peripheral blood was collected in 8 mL Vacutainer Cell Preparation Tubes, from which PBMCs were isolated by centrifugation and then cryopreserved.

Concerning this clone: Its cognate antigen has yet to be identified. The record has no base qualities; no much larger clone is one base away.

At the junction V is shortened by 4 bases and J by 4 bases; bases outside the gene matches: 10. The CDR3 runs 16 residues from the cysteine to the phenylalanine. Only CDR3 DNA remains: 48 bases, in frame from the first base. For CDR1 and CDR2, the germline V gene lists SGHRS and YFSETQ. Source: peripheral blood mononuclear cells (PBMCs), taken before the second cycle of nivolumab. The sequence joins TRBV5-1 to TRBJ2-3, and 9 bases in between align with TRBD1. The TCR comes from a human donor with classical Hodgkin lymphoma. CDR3 sequence: CASSPQQGAVSDTQYF. The nucleotide sequence reads as follows: TGCGCCAGCAGCCCACAACAGGGGGCGGTCTCAGATACGCAGTATTTT.